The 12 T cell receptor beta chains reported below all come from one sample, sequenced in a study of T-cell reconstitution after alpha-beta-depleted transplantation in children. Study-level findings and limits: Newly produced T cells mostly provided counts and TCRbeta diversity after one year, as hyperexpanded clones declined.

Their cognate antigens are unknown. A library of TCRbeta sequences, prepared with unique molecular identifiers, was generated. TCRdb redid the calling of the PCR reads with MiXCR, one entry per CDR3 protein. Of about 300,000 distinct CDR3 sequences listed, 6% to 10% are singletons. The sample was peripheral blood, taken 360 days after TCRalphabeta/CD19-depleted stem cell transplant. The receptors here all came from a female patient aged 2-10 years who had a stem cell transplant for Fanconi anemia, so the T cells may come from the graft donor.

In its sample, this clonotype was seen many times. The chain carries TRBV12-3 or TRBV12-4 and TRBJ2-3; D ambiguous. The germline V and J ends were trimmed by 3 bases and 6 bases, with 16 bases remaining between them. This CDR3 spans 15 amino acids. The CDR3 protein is CASSFYHSHRDTQYF. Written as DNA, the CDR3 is TGTGCCAGCAGTTTTTACCATTCGCATAGGGATACGCAGTATTTT.

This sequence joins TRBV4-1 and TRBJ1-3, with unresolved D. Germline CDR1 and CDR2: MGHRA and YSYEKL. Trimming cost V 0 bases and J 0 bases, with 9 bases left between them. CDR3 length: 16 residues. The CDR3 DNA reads TGCGCCAGCAGCCAAGAACCGCTAACCTCTGGAAACACCATATATTTT. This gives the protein CASSQEPLTSGNTIYF.

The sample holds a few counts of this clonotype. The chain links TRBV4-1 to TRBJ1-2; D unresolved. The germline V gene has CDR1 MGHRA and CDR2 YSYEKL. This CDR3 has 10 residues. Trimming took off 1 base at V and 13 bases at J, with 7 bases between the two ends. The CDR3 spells CASSQGSTTF. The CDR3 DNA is TGCGCCAGCAGCCAAGGGTCGACCACCTTC.

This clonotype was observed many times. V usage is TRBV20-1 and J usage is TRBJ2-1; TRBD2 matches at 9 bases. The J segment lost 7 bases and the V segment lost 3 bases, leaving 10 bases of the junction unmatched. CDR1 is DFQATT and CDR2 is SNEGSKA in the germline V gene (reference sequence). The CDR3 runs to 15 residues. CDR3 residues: CSASSWRGGTNEQFF. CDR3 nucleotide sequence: TGCAGTGCTAGTTCTTGGCGGGGGGGAACAAATGAGCAGTTCTTC.

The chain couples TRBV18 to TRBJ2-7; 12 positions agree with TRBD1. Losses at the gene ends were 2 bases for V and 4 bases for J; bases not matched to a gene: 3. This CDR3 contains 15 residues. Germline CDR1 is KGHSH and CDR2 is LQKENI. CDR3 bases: TGTGCCAGCTCACCAGGGACAGGGGGCAGGTACGAGCAGTACTTC. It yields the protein CASSPGTGGRYEQYF.

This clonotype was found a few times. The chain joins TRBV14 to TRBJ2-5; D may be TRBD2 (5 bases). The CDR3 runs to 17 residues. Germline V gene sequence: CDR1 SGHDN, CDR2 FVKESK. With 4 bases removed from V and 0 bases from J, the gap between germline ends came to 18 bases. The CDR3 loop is CASSRAWEFGHQETQYF. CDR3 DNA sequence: TGTGCCAGCAGCCGAGCGTGGGAGTTTGGTCACCAAGAGACCCAGTACTTC.

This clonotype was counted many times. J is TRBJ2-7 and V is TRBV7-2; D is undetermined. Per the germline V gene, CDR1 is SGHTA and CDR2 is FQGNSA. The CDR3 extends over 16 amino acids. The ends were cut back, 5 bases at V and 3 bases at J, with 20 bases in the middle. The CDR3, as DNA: TGTGCCAGCAGCCAACTACCCGTACTTTCCCTCTACGAGCAGTACTTC. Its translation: CASSQLPVLSLYEQYF.

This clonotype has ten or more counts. CDR3 in amino acids: CASSRPLQETQYF. The CDR3 bases are TGTGCCAGCAGCCGTCCCCTCCAGGAGACCCAGTACTTC. The chain employs TRBV5-4 and TRBJ2-5; D ambiguous. V lost 4 bases and J 5 bases, leaving 12 bases between the germline ends. CDR3 size: 13 residues. CDR1 is SGHNT, CDR2 YYREEE, per germline (reference sequence).

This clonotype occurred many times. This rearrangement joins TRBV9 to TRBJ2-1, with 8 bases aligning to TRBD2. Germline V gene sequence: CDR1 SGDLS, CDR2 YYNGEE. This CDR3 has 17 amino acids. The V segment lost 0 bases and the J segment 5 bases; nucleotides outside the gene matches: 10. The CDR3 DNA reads TGTGCCAGCAGCGTAGCTCCCTTCTCGGGGGGGGACAATGAGCAGTTCTTC. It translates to CASSVAPFSGGDNEQFF.

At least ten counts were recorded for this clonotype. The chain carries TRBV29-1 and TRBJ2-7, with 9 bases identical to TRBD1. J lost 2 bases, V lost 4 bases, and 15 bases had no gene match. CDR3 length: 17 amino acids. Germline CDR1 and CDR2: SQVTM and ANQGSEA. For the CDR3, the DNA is TGCAGCGTTGGTGGGAGCGAGGGACAGGGTCCTCCCTACGAGCAGTACTTC. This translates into CSVGGSEGQGPPYEQYF.

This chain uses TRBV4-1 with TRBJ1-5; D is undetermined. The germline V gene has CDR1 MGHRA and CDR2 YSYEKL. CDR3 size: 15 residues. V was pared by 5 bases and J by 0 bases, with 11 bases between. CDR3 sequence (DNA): TGCGCCAGCAGCTGGCTCCCCGATAGCAATCAGCCCCAGCATTTT. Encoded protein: CASSWLPDSNQPQHF.

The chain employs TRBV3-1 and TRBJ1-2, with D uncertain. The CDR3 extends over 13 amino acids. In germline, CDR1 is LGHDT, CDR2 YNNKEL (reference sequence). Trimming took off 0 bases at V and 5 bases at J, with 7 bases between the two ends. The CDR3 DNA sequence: TGTGCCAGCAGCCAAGAAAACAGTTATGGCTACACCTTC. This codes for CASSQENSYGYTF.